What follows is one TCR beta chain and its context. The entry originates in a study of T cells in Graves' hyperthyroidism and ophthalmopathy. Germline V gives CDR1 MNHEY, CDR2 SVGAGI. Trimming cost V 2 bases and J 1 base, with 9 bases left between them. The CDR3 runs to 15 residues. What was amplified from RNA transcripts were TCR beta CDR3 regions. During a first-round RT-PCR of the TCR CDR3, the HTBI primer set was used. One entry per CDR3 protein results from TCRdb running MiXCR on the multiplex PCR reads. The data show over 500,000 distinct CDR3 sequences, around 15% seen once. Thyroid ultrasound, orbital computed tomography, clinical symptoms, and serum thyroxine and TRAb underpinned diagnoses.

Sequenced material: blood. The receptor comes from a woman in her thirties with Graves' ophthalmopathy. The chain employs TRBV6-5 and TRBJ1-5; TRBD1 is a possible D gene (6 bases). The chain's CDR3 is CASSYRGQSNQPQHF. CDR3 sequence (DNA): TGTGCCAGCAGTTACAGAGGACAGAGCAATCAGCCCCAGCATTTT.